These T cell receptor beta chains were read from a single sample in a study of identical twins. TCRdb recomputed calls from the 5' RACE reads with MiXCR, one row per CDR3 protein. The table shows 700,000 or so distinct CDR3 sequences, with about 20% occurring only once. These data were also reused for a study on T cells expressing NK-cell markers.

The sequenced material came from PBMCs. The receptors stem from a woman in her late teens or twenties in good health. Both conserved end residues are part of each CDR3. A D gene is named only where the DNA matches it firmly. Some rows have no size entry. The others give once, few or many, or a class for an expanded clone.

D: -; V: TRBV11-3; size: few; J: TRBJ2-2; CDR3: CASQGSTGELFF; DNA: TGTGCCAGCCAGGGTAGCACCGGGGAGCTGTTTTTT
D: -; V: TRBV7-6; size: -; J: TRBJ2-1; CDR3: CASSLFPSSYNEQFF; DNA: TGTGCCAGCAGCTTATTTCCTAGCTCCTACAATGAGCAGTTCTTC
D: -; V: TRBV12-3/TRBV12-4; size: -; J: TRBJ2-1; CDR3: CASSVGGSGEQFF; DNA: TGTGCCAGCTCCGTTGGGGGAAGTGGGGAGCAGTTCTTC
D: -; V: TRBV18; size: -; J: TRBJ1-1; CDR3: CASSPQEGTNTEAFF; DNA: TGTGCCAGCTCACCCCAGGAGGGGACGAACACTGAAGCTTTCTTT
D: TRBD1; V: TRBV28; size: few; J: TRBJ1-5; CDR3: CASSLRQGQRQPQHF; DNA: TGTGCCAGCAGCCTTAGACAGGGTCAGCGACAGCCCCAGCATTTT
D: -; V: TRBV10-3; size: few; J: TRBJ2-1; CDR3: CAISRIGTDNEQFF; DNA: TGTGCCATCAGTCGGATAGGGACCGACAATGAGCAGTTCTTC
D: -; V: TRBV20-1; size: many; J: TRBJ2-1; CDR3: CSARLRLQAYNEQFF; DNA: TGCAGTGCTAGGCTTCGCCTCCAAGCCTACAATGAGCAGTTCTTC
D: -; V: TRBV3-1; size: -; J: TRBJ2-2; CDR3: CASSPSRYTGELFF; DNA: TGTGCCAGCAGCCCCTCCAGATACACCGGGGAGCTGTTTTTT
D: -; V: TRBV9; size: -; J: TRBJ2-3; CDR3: CASSVSLSGTDTQYF; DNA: TGTGCCAGCAGCGTAAGTCTTAGCGGCACAGATACGCAGTATTTT
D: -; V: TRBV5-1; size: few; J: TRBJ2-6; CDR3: CASSLGGIGANVLTF; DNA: TGCGCCAGCAGCTTGGGGGGAATTGGGGCCAACGTCCTGACTTTC
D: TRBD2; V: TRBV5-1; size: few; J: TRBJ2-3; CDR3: CASSTGLANTDTQYF; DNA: TGCGCCAGCAGCACCGGACTAGCGAACACAGATACGCAGTATTTT
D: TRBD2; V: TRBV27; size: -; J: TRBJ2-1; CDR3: CASTGGYNEQFF; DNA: TGTGCCAGCACCGGGGGGTACAATGAGCAGTTCTTC
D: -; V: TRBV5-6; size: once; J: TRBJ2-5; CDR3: CASSLARQEIQYF; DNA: TGTGCCAGCAGCTTGGCCAGACAAGAGATCCAGTACTTC
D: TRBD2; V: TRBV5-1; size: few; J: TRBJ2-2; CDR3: CASSFAGEDTGELFF; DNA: TGCGCCAGCAGCTTCGCGGGAGAGGACACCGGGGAGCTGTTTTTT
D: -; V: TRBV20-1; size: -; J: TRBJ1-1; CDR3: CSATPFTGLTEAFF; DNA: TGCAGTGCTACCCCCTTCACAGGGCTCACTGAAGCTTTCTTT
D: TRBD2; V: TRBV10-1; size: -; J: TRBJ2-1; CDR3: CASRTGTSVHIYNEQFF; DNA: TGCGCCAGCAGGACCGGGACTAGCGTACACATATACAATGAGCAGTTCTTC
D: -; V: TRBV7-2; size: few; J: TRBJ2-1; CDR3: CASSLAEGSEQFF; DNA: TGTGCCAGCAGCTTAGCGGAGGGGAGTGAGCAGTTCTTC
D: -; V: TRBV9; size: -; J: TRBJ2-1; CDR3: CASSGYTYSEQFF; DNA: TGTGCCAGCAGCGGCTACACATACTCGGAGCAGTTCTTC
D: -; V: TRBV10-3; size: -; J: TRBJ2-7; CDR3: CAISESNTAQYF; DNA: TGTGCCATCAGTGAGTCGAACACGGCTCAGTACTTC
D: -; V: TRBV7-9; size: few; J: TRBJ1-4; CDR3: CSSSLSGEKLFF; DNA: TGTTCCAGCAGCTTAAGCGGGGAAAAACTGTTTTTT
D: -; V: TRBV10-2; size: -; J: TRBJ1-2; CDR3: CASSEGANGGYTF; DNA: TGCGCCAGCAGTGAGGGGGCGAACGGTGGCTACACCTTC
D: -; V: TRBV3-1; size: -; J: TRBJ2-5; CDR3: CASASETQYF; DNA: TGTGCCAGCGCCTCAGAGACCCAGTACTTC
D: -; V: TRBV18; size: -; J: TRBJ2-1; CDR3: CASSPVMKEQFF; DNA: TGTGCCAGCTCCCCGGTAATGAAGGAGCAGTTCTTC
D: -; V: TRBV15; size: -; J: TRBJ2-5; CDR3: CATSKAAAAQGTQYF; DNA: TGTGCCACCAGCAAGGCCGCGGCAGCCCAGGGGACCCAGTACTTC
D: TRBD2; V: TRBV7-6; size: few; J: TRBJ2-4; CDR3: CASSRGLAGSGNIQYF; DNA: TGTGCCAGCAGCCGCGGACTAGCGGGATCCGGAAACATTCAGTACTTC
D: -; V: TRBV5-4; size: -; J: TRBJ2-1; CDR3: CASSEPEGSASSYNEQFF; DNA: TGTGCCAGCAGCGAGCCCGAGGGTAGCGCGAGCTCCTACAATGAGCAGTTCTTC
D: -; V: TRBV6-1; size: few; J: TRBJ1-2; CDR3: CASSPGGHDYGYTF; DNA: TGTGCCAGCAGCCCTGGTGGCCACGACTATGGCTACACCTTC
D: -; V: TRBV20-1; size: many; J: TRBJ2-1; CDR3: CSARAVAALAYNEQFF; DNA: TGCAGTGCTAGAGCGGTAGCGGCTCTGGCGTACAATGAGCAGTTCTTC
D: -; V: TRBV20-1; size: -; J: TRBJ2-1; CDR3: CSPIFGAGRGEQFF; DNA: TGCAGTCCTATATTTGGGGCAGGTAGAGGTGAGCAGTTCTTC
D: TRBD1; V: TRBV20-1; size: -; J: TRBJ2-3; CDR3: CSAGHRGSLRTDTQYF; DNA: TGCAGTGCTGGACACAGGGGTTCCCTCCGCACAGATACGCAGTATTTT
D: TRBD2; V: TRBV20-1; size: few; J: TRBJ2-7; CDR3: CSAQTSGRALEQYF; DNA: TGCAGTGCGCAGACTAGCGGGAGGGCCCTCGAGCAGTACTTC
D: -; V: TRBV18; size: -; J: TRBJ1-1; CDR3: CAKQTVEAFF; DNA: TGTGCCAAGCAGACAGTAGAAGCTTTCTTT
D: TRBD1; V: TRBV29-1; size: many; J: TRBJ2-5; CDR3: CSVQGTGGKETQYF; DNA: TGCAGCGTCCAGGGGACAGGGGGCAAAGAGACCCAGTACTTC
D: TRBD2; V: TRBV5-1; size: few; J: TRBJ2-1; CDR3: CASRGRDYGSDEQFF; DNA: TGCGCCAGCAGGGGCCGGGACTACGGTTCGGATGAGCAGTTCTTC
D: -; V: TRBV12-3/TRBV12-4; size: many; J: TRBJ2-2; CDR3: CASSLRGGTGELFF; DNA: TGTGCCAGCAGTTTAAGGGGAGGCACCGGGGAGCTGTTTTTT
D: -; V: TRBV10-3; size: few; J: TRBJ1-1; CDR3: CAISEMEAMNTEAFF; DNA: TGTGCCATCAGTGAGATGGAAGCTATGAACACTGAAGCTTTCTTT
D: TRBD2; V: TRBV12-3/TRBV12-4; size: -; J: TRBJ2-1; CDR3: CASSPPQRERSNEQFF; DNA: TGTGCCAGCAGTCCCCCCCAGCGGGAGCGGTCTAATGAGCAGTTCTTC
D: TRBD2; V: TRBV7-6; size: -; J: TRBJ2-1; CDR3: CATARGSSGGHNEQFF; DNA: TGTGCCACCGCAAGAGGATCTAGCGGGGGTCACAATGAGCAGTTCTTC
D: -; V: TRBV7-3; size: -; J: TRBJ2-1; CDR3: CASSLLPRSANEQFF; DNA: TGTGCCAGCAGCTTATTACCACGATCTGCGAATGAGCAGTTCTTC
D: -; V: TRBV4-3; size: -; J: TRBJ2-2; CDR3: CASSLRGGGAGSGELFF; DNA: TGCGCCAGCAGCCTTAGGGGAGGGGGCGCCGGGTCCGGGGAGCTGTTTTTT
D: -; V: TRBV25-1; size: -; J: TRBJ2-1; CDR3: CASSRTRNEQFF; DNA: TGTGCCAGCAGTCGTACTAGGAATGAGCAGTTCTTC
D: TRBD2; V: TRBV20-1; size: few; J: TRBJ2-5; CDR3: CSAGPGTSGKTQYF; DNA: TGCAGTGCTGGTCCCGGGACTAGCGGGAAGACCCAGTACTTC
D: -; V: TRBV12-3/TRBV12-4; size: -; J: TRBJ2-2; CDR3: CASSFSAGQGELFF; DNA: TGTGCCAGCAGTTTCTCCGCGGGGCAGGGGGAACTGTTTTTT
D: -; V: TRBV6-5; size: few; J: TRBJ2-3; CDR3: CASSYSEGGLSTDTQYF; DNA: TGTGCCAGCAGTTACTCGGAAGGCGGGTTAAGCACAGATACGCAGTATTTT
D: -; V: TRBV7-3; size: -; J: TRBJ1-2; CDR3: CASSSLRGDKGYGYTF; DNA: TGTGCCAGCAGCTCCCTCCGCGGGGATAAAGGCTATGGCTACACCTTC
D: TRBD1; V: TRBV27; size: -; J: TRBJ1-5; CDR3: CASRTGARANQPQHF; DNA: TGTGCCAGCAGGACAGGGGCAAGGGCGAATCAGCCCCAGCATTTT